This TCR beta chain appears in the sequencing data of a study of cytomegalovirus exposure and HLA in healthy donors. The PCR had 60 Vbeta and 13 Jbeta primers. The protocol was immunoSEQ multiplex PCR, while the TCRdb copy is restricted to in-frame clones and leaves out a portion. The data hold roughly 180,000 clones, with about four fifths observed a single time. J lost 3 bases, V lost 6 bases, and 6 bases had no gene match. Germline CDR1 and CDR2: MGHDK and SYGVNS. The CDR3 is made up of 14 amino acids. The V gene is TRBV25-1, the J gene TRBJ2-7; TRBD1 aligns across 9 bases. Material for sequencing was PBMCs. The origin of this receptor is a man aged 35-49 years in good health and CMV-seronegative. The CDR3 region has the DNA TGTGCCAGCAGGGATACAGGGGGCGGCTACGAGCAGTACTTC. Its translation is CASRDTGGGYEQYF.